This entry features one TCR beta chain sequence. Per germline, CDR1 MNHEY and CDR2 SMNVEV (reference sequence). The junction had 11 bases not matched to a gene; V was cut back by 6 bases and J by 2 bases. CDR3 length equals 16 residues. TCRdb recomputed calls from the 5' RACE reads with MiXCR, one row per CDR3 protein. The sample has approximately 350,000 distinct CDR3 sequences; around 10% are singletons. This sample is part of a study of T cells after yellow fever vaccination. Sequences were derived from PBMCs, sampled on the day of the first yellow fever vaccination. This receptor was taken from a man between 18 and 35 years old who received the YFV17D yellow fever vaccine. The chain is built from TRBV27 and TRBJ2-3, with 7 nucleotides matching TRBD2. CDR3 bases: TGTGCCAGCAGCCTCGACTTTGCGGGGGTCACAGATACGCAGTATTTT. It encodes CASSLDFAGVTDTQYF.